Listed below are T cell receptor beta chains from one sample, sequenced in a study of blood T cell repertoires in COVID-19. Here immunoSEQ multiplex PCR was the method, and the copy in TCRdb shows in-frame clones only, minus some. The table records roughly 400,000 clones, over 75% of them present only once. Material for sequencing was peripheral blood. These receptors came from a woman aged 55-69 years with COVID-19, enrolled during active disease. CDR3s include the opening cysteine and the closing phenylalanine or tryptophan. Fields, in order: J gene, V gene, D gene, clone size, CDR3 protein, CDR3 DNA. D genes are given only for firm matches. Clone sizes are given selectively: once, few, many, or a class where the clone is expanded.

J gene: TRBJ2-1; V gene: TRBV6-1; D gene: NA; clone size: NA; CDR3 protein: CASSETDSSYNEQFF; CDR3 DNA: TGTGCCAGCAGTGAGACAGATAGCTCCTACAATGAGCAGTTCTTC
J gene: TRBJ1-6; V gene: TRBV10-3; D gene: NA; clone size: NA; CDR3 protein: CAISEQGSNSPLHF; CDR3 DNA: TGTGCCATCAGTGAGCAGGGTTCCAATTCACCCCTCCACTTT
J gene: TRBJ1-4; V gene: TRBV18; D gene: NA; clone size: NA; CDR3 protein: CASSPGRQSTNEKLFF; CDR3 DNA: TGTGCCAGCTCACCCGGAAGACAGTCAACTAATGAAAAACTGTTTTTT
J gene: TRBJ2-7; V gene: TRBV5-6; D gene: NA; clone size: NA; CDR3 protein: CASSFRQGSEQYF; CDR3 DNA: TGTGCCAGCAGCTTTCGGCAGGGCTCCGAGCAGTACTTC
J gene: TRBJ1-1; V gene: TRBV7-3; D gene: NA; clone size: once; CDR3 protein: CASSSQGNTEAFF; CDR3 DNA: TGTGCCAGCAGCTCCCAGGGGAACACTGAAGCTTTCTTT
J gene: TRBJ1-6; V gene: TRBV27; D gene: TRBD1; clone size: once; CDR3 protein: CASSFQGGRNSPLHF; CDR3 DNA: TGTGCCAGCAGTTTTCAGGGGGGCCGAAATTCACCCCTCCACTTT
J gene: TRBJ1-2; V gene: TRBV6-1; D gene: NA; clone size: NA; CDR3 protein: CASSEWGLGGYTF; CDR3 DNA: TGTGCCAGCAGTGAATGGGGGCTAGGAGGCTACACCTTC
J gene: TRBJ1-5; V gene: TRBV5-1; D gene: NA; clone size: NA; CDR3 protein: CASSFDSNQPQHF; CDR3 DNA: TGCGCCAGCAGCTTTGACAGTAATCAGCCCCAGCATTTT
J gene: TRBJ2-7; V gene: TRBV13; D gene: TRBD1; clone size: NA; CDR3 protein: CASSSRGQGGHEQYF; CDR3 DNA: TGTGCCAGCAGCTCCAGGGGGCAAGGCGGCCACGAGCAGTACTTC
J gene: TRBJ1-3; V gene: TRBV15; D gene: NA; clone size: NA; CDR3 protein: CATTPPTGSGNTIYF; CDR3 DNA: TGTGCCACCACCCCCCCGACAGGATCTGGAAACACCATATATTTT
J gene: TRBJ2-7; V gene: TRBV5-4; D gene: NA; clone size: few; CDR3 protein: CASSLGGTATYEQYF; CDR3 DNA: TGTGCCAGCAGCCTGGGGGGGACAGCAACCTACGAGCAGTACTTC
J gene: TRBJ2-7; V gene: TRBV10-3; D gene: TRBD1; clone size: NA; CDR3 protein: CAISENQPGQGVYEQYF; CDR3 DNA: TGTGCCATCAGTGAAAACCAGCCGGGACAGGGGGTCTACGAGCAGTACTTC
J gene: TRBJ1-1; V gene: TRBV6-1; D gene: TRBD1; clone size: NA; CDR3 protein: CASSALQGKMGTEAFF; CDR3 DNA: TGTGCCAGCAGTGCGTTACAGGGGAAGATGGGGACTGAAGCTTTCTTT
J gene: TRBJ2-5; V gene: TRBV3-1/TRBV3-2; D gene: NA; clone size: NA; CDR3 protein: CASSQDGERATSWTQYF; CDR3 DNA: TGTGCCAGCAGCCAAGATGGGGAGCGGGCGACTTCATGGACCCAGTACTTC
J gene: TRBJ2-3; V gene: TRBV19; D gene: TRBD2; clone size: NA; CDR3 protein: CASSSASGSYTDTQYF; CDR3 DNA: TGTGCCAGTAGTAGCGCTAGCGGGTCGTACACAGATACGCAGTATTTT
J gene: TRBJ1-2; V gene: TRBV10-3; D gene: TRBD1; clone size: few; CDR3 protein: CAISESGQYSSGYTF; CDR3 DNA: TGTGCCATCAGTGAGTCGGGACAGTATTCTTCTGGCTACACCTTC
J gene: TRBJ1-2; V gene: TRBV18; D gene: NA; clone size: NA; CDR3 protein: CASSGQGYTF; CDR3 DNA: TGTGCCAGCTCGGGACAAGGCTACACCTTC
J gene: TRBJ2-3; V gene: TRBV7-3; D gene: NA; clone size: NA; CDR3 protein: CASSLTGRADTQYF; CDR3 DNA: TGTGCCAGCAGCTTAACTGGGCGGGCAGATACGCAGTATTTT
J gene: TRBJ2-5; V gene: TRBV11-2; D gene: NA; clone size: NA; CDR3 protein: CASSLEGGVVGTQYF; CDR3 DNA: TGTGCCAGCAGCTTAGAAGGCGGGGTCGTTGGGACCCAGTACTTC
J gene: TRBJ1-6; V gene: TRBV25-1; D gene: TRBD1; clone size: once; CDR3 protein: CASRTGVGTGNSPLHF; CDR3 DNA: TGTGCCAGCAGGACCGGGGTTGGGACAGGGAATTCACCCCTCCACTTT
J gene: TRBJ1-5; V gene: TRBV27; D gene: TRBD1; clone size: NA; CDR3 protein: CASSMGQGQPQHF; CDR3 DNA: TGTGCCAGCAGCATGGGACAGGGGCAGCCCCAGCATTTT
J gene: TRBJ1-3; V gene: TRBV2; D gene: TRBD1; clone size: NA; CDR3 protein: CASSDRGLGGNTIYF; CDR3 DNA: TGTGCCAGCAGTGACAGGGGGCTTGGCGGAAACACCATATATTTT
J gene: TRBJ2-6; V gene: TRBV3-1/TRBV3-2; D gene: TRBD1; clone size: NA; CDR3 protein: CASSPRTGWPSGANVLTF; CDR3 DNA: TGTGCCAGCAGCCCACGGACAGGGTGGCCCTCCGGGGCCAACGTCCTGACTTTC
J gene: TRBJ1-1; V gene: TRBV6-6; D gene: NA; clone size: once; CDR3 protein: CASSYPADTWNTEAFF; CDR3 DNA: TGTGCCAGCAGTTACCCAGCCGACACGTGGAACACTGAAGCTTTCTTT
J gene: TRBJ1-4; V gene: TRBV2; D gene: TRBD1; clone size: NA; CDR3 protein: CASSEAFGQGGEKLFF; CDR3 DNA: TGTGCCAGCAGTGAAGCTTTTGGACAGGGTGGGGAAAAACTGTTTTTT
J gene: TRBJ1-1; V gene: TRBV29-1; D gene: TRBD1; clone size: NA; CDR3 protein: CSVDRGQTPEAFF; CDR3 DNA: TGCAGCGTCGACAGGGGGCAAACCCCTGAAGCTTTCTTT
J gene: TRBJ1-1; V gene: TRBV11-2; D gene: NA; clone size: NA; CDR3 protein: CASSLAGSEAFF; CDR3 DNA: TGTGCCAGCAGCTTAGCTGGCAGTGAAGCTTTCTTT
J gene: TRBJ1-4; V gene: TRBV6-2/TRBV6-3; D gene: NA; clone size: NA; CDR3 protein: CASSPWSGPNTNEKLFF; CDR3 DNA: TGTGCCAGCAGTCCCTGGAGTGGTCCAAACACTAATGAAAAACTGTTTTTT
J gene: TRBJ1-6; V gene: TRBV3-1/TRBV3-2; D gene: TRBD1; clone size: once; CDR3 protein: CASSQRDRSSSPLHF; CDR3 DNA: TGTGCCAGCAGCCAGCGGGACAGGTCTTCCTCACCCCTCCACTTT
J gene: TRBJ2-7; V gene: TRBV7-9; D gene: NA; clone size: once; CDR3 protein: CASSLDTGTTYEQYF; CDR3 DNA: TGTGCCAGCAGCTTAGACACGGGGACAACCTACGAGCAGTACTTC
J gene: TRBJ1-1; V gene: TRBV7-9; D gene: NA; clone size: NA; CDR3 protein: CASSLDTNTEAFF; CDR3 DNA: TGTGCCAGCAGCTTGGACACGAACACTGAAGCTTTCTTT
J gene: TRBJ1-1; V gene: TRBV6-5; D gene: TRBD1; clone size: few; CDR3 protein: CASSTPTGGIAEAFF; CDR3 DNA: TGTGCCAGCAGTACCCCGACAGGGGGCATCGCTGAAGCTTTCTTT
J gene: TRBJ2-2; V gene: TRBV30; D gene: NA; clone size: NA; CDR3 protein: CAWSVTSAGELFF; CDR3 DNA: TGTGCCTGGAGTGTAACTTCTGCCGGGGAGCTGTTTTTT
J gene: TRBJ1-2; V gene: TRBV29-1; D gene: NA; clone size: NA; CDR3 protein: CSVEETVVYGYTF; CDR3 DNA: TGCAGCGTTGAAGAGACAGTCGTCTATGGCTACACCTTC
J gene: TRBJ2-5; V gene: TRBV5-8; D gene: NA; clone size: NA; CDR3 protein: CASSFGVGSAGETQYF; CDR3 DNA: TGTGCCAGCAGTTTCGGCGTCGGGAGTGCAGGGGAGACCCAGTACTTC
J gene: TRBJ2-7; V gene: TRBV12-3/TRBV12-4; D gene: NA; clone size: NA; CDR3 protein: CASRRDGGEQYF; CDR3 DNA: TGTGCCAGCAGGCGGGACGGCGGGGAGCAGTACTTC
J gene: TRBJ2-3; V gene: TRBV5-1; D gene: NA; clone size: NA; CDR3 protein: CASSPGQIADTQYF; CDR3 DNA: TGCGCCAGCAGCCCCGGACAGATCGCAGATACGCAGTATTTT
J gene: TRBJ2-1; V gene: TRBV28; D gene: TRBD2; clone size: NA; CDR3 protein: CASSLAGGANEQFF; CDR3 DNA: TGTGCCAGCAGCCTGGCGGGGGGCGCGAATGAGCAGTTCTTC
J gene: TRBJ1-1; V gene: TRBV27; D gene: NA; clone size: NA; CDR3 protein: CASREQRNTEAFF; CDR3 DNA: TGTGCCAGCAGGGAACAGAGGAACACTGAAGCTTTCTTT
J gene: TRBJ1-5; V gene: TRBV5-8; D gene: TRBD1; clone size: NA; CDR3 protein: CASSPGQGYQPQHF; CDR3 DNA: TGTGCCAGCAGCCCGGGACAGGGATATCAGCCCCAGCATTTT
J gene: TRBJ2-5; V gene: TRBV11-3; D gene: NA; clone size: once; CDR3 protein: CASSFRGAGEETQYF; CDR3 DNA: TGTGCCAGCAGCTTCCGGGGGGCCGGTGAGGAGACCCAGTACTTC